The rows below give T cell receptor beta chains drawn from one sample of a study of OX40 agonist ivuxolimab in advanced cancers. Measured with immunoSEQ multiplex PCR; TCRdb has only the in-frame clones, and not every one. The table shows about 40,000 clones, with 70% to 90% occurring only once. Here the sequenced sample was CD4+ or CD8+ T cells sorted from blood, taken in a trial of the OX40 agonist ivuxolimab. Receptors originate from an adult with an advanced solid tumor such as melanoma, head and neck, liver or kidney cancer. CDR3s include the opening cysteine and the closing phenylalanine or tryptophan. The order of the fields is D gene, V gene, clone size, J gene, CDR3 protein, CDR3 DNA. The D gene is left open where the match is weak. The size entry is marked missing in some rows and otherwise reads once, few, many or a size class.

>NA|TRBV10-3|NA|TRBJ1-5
CAISVLWDQPQHF
TGTGCCATCAGTGTCCTGTGGGATCAGCCCCAGCATTTT
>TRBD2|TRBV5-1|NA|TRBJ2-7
CASSLGNSGKSSYEQYF
TGCGCCAGCAGCTTGGGCAATAGCGGGAAGAGCTCCTACGAGCAGTACTTC
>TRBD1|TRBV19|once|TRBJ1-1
CASRLTGTGPTEAFF
TGTGCCAGTAGATTGACCGGGACAGGGCCCACTGAAGCTTTCTTT
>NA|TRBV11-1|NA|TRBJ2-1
CASSLMAASHNEQFF
TGTGCCAGCAGCTTGATGGCCGCGAGCCACAATGAGCAGTTCTTC
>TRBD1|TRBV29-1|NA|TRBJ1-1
CSVGEPGQKAFF
TGCAGCGTGGGGGAGCCGGGACAGAAAGCTTTCTTT
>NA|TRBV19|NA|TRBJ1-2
CASSKTGRGDYGYTF
TGTGCCAGTAGTAAGACAGGCAGAGGAGACTATGGCTACACCTTC
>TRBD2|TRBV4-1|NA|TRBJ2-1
CASSQDRGRAREQFF
TGCGCCAGCAGCCAAGACCGCGGGAGGGCCCGGGAGCAGTTCTTC
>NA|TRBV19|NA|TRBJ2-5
CATRGRGRETQYF
TGTGCCACCAGGGGCAGGGGTAGAGAGACCCAGTACTTC
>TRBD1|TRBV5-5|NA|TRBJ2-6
CASSLVGGLSGANVLTF
TGTGCCAGCAGCTTGGTAGGGGGCCTGTCTGGGGCCAACGTCCTGACTTTC
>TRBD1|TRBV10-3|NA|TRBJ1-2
CAISERDRNGYTF
TGTGCCATCAGTGAGAGGGACAGGAATGGCTACACCTTC
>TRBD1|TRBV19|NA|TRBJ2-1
CASSAGTDGSYNEQFF
TGTGCCAGTAGTGCCGGGACAGACGGCTCCTACAATGAGCAGTTCTTC
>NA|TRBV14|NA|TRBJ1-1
CASSSWDGTEAFF
TGTGCCAGCAGCAGCTGGGACGGCACTGAAGCTTTCTTT
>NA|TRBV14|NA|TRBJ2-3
CASSQSRRDTQYF
TGTGCCAGCAGCCAATCCCGGCGGGATACGCAGTATTTT
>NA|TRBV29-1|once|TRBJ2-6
CSVELFRESGANVLTF
TGCAGCGTTGAACTCTTCCGGGAATCTGGGGCCAACGTCCTGACTTTC
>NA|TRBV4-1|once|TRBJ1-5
CASSPKGGAEDQPQHF
TGCGCCAGCAGCCCCAAGGGGGGGGCGGAAGATCAGCCCCAGCATTTT
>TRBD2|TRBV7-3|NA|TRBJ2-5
CASSPGTSRQETQYF
TGTGCCAGCAGCCCCGGGACTAGCAGACAAGAGACCCAGTACTTC
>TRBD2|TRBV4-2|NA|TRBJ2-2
CASSREGLASGELFF
TGTGCCAGCAGCCGCGAGGGACTAGCGTCCGGGGAGCTGTTTTTT
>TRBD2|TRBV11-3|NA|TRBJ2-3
CASSVGTSGSWAADTQYF
TGTGCCAGCAGCGTTGGGACTAGCGGGAGTTGGGCCGCAGATACGCAGTATTTT
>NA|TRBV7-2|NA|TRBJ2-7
CASSLDWSSYEQYF
TGTGCCAGCAGCTTAGACTGGAGCTCCTACGAGCAGTACTTC
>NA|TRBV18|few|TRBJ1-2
CASSPPESHYGYTF
TGTGCCAGCTCACCACCTGAAAGCCACTATGGCTACACCTTC
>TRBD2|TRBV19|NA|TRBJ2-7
CASSATSGSSYEQYF
TGTGCCAGTAGTGCGACTAGCGGGAGCTCCTACGAGCAGTACTTC
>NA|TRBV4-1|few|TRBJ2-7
CASSPVGKYEQYF
TGCGCCAGCAGCCCCGTGGGCAAATACGAGCAGTACTTC
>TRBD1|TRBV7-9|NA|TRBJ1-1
CASSSMTGEDTEAFF
TGTGCCAGCAGCTCTATGACAGGGGAGGACACTGAAGCTTTCTTT
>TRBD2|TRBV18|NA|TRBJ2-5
CASSPRLAGAGTQYF
TGTGCCAGCTCACCGCGACTAGCGGGAGCCGGGACCCAGTACTTC
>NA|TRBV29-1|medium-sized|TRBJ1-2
CSVAGGRTNYGYTF
TGCAGCGTTGCGGGGGGAAGGACGAACTATGGCTACACCTTC
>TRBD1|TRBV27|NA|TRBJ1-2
CASSSTGGNYGYTF
TGTGCCAGCAGTTCCACAGGGGGAAACTATGGCTACACCTTC
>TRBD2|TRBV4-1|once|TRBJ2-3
CASSRSRREGDTQYF
TGCGCCAGCAGCCGGTCTAGGCGGGAGGGAGATACGCAGTATTTT
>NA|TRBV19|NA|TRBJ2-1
CASSWVGGPYNEQFF
TGTGCCAGTAGTTGGGTCGGCGGCCCCTACAATGAGCAGTTCTTC
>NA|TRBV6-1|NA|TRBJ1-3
CASSVSREGNTIYF
TGTGCCAGCAGTGTAAGCCGGGAGGGAAACACCATATATTTT
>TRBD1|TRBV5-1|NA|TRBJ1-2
CASSLETGGRGYTF
TGCGCCAGCAGCTTGGAGACAGGGGGCCGGGGCTACACCTTC
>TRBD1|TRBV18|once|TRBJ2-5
CASSRGTGGKETQYF
TGTGCCAGCTCACGCGGGACAGGGGGAAAAGAGACCCAGTACTTC
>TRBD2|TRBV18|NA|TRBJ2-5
CASSPRLADQETQYF
TGTGCCAGCTCACCAAGACTAGCGGATCAAGAGACCCAGTACTTC
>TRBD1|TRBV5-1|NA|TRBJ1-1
CASSLGQGIGEAFF
TGCGCCAGCAGCTTGGGACAGGGAATCGGTGAAGCTTTCTTT
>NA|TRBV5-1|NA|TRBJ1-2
CASSLTRVDYGYTF
TGCGCCAGCAGCTTGACCAGGGTGGACTATGGCTACACCTTC
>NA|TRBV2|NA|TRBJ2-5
CASSLQQETQYF
TGTGCCAGCAGTTTACAGCAAGAGACCCAGTACTTC
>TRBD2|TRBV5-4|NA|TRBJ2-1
CASSSSGSYNEQFF
TGTGCCAGCAGCTCTAGCGGCTCCTACAATGAGCAGTTCTTC
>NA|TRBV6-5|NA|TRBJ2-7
CASSPEARGGDEQYF
TGTGCCAGCAGCCCCGAGGCTCGAGGGGGAGACGAGCAGTACTTC
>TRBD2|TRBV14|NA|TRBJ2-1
CASSHTGLAGYNEQFF
TGTGCCAGCAGCCACACGGGACTAGCGGGATACAATGAGCAGTTCTTC